This T cell receptor (beta chain) is from a study of cytomegalovirus exposure and HLA in healthy donors. Across the whole study: Of all 400 or so donors who were genotyped, 81% belonged to the Caucasian-associated ancestry cluster. Study findings and constraints: Sequences of the TCR beta chain were said to predict the HLA-A and HLA-B alleles of most subjects accurately. Some highly shared sequence variants likely arose as a pipeline artifact.

Germline values: CDR1 KGHSH, CDR2 LQKENI. This CDR3 comprises 13 residues. V shed 9 bases and J shed 2 bases, with 14 bases lying between them. The PCR employed 60 Vbeta primers together with 13 Jbeta primers. Only in-frame clones appear in the TCRdb table, and some are missing; sequencing was by immunoSEQ multiplex PCR. Of approximately 82,000 clones listed, about three fifths are singletons. Remarks on this clone: The antigen is not known.

Sequenced sample: PBMCs. The source is a woman in her twenties or thirties in good health and CMV-seropositive. The V gene is TRBV18, the J gene TRBJ2-7; no clear D. CDR3 bases: TGTGCCAGTCGATCTCCGATAGCCTACGAGCAGTACTTC. This codes for CASRSPIAYEQYF.